This T cell receptor (beta chain) comes out of a study of identical twins. Worth noting for this clonotype: The antigen remains undetermined.

The study, taken as a whole, reports: There is a chance that invariant MAIT and iNKT cells partially muddied zero-insertion analyses. Modelling underestimated the level of out-of-frame TCR alpha sharing observed in monozygotic twins. The more abundant beta clonotypes in cord blood had fewer insertions, and memory repertoires did not show this. These conclusions were based on statistical analysis (cross-sectional, not following the same donors).

TCRdb independently ran MiXCR on the 5' RACE reads; one entry per CDR3 protein. The table has a few hundred thousand distinct CDR3 sequences, approximately 14% seen once. This same sample was also part of a study on yellow fever vaccine responses in identical twins.

Sequenced sample: CD4+ T cells sorted from blood. This receptor was taken from a woman aged 18-29 years in good health.

The CDR3 DNA reads as TGCAGCGTCCAAGGCCTTAGAATGAACACTGAAGCTTTCTTT. Protein product: CSVQGLRMNTEAFF. The chain is built from TRBV29-1 and TRBJ1-1; D unclear. Trimming cost V 6 bases and J 0 bases, with 14 bases left between them. This CDR3 spans 14 amino acids. Germline lookup yields CDR1 SQVTM and CDR2 ANQGSEA.